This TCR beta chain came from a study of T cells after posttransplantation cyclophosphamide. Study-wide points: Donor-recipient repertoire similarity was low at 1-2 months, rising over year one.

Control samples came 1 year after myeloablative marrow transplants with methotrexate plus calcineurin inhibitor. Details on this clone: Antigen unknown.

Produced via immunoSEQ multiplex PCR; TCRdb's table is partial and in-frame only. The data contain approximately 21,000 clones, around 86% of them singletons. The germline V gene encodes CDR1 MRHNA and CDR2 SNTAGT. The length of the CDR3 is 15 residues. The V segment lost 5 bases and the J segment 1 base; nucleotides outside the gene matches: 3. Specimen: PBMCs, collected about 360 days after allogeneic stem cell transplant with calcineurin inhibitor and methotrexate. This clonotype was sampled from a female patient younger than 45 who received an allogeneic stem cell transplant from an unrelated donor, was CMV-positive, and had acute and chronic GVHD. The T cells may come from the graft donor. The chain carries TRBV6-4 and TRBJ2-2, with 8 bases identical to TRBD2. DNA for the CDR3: TGTGCCAGCAGTCCCAGCGGGGGGAACACCGGGGAGCTGTTTTTT. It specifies CASSPSGGNTGELFF.